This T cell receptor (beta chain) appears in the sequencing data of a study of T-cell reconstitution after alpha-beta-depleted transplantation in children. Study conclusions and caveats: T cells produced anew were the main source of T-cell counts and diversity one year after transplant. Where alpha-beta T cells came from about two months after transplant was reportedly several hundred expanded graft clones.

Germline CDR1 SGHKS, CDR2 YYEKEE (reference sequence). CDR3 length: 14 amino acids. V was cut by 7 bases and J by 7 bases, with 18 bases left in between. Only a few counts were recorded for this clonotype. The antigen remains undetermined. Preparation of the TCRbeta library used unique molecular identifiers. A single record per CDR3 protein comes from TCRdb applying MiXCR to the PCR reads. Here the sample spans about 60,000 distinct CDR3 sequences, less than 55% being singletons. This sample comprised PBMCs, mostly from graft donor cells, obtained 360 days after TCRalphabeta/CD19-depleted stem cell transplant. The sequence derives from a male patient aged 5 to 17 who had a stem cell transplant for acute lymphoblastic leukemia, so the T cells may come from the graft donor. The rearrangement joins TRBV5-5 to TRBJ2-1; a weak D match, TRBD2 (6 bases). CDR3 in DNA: TGTGCCAGCTCCTCCTCCCTAGCGTTGAATGAGCAGTTCTTC. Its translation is CASSSSLALNEQFF. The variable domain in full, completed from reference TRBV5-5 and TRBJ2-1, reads DAGVTQSPTHLIKTRGQQVTLRCSPISGHKSVSWYQQVLGQGPQFIFQYYEKEERGRGNFPDRFSARQFPNYSSELNVNALLLGDSALYLCASSSSLALNEQFFGPGTRLTVL.